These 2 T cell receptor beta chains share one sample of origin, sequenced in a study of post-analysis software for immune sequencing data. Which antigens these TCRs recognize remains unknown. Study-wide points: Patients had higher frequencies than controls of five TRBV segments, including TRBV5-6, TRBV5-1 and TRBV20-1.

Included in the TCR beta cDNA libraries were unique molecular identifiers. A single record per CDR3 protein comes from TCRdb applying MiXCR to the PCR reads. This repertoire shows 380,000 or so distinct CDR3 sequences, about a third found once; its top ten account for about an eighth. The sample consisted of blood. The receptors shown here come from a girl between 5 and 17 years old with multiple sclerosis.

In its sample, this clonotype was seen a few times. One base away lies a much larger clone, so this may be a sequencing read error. The CDR3 DNA follows: TGCAGTGCTCCCCGGGGGTACTCCTACAATGAGCAGTACTTC. Translating gives CSAPRGYSYNEQYF. The chain couples TRBV20-1 to TRBJ2-7; D may be TRBD2 (6 bases). Germline V gene sequence: CDR1 DFQATT, CDR2 SNEGSKA (reference sequence). This CDR3 is 14 amino acids long. V lost 5 bases and J 7 bases, leaving 21 bases between the germline ends.

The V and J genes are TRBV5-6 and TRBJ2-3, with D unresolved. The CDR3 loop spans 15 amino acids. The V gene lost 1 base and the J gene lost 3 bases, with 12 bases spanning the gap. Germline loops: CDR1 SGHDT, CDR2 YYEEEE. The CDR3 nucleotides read TGTGCCAGCAGCTTGAGGGCGGATGGGACAGATACGCAGTATTTT. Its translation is CASSLRADGTDTQYF.